This T cell receptor beta chain came from a study of blood T cells in healthy people across ages. Whole-study findings and limits: The unsorted PBMCs prevented any conclusive comparison of naive versus antigen-experienced cells. Long-lived donors had more naive CD4+ cells and higher diversity than aged donors.

Researchers collected approximately 9.5 milliliters of peripheral blood from every single donor. Through a sample-barcoded 5' primer and a J-beta primer mix, a second PCR was run for roughly 6 to 12 cycles. A template-switch adaptor that had 12 random nucleotides put a tag on each cDNA molecule. TCRdb ran MiXCR on the 5' RACE reads and lists one entry per CDR3 protein. The profile shows 500,000 to 700,000 distinct CDR3 sequences, roughly 31% of them singletons. CDR3 length: 14 residues. CDR1 is LGHNA and CDR2 is YSLEER in the germline V gene. V was cut by 0 bases and J by 4 bases, with 9 bases left in between. This clonotype has ten or more counts. Antigen specificity is unknown.

This chain uses TRBV4-3 with TRBJ1-2, with D unresolved. Sequencing used blood. The sequence derives from a woman of 80 years or more in good health. DNA of the CDR3: TGCGCCAGCAGCCAAGAGGCCGGGAGCTATGGCTACACCTTC. Protein product: CASSQEAGSYGYTF.